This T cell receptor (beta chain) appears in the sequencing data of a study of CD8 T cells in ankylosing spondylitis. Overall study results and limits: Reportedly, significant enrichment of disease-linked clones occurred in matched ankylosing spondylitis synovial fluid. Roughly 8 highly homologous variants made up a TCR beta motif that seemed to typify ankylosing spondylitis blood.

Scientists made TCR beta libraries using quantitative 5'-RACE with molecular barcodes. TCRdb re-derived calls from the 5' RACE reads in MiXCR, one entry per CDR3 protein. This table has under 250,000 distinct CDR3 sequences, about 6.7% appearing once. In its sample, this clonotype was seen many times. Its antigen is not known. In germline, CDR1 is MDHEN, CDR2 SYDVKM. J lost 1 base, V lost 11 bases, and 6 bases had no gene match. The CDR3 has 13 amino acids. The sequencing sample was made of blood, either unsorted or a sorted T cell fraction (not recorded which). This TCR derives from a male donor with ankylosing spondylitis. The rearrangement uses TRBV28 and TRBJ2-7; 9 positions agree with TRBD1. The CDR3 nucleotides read TGTGCCGGATCCGGGACAGGGTCCTACGAGCAGTACTTC. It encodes CAGSGTGSYEQYF.